These 22 T cell receptor beta chains came from one sample sequenced in a study of neurological immune-mediated disorders. Time point reported: longitudinal time-point 2. TCRdb reprocessed the 5' RACE reads with MiXCR, giving one entry per CDR3 protein. The table includes more than 30,000 distinct CDR3 sequences, 10% to 15% detected once. Material: PBMCs. Every receptor here comes from a woman between 40 and 55 years old in good health.

This rearrangement joins TRBV20-1 to TRBJ2-3; no definite D call. Germline values: CDR1 DFQATT, CDR2 SNEGSKA (reference sequence). There are 13 residues in the CDR3. The V end lost 6 bases, the J end lost 0 bases, and 10 bases lay between the germline ends. The CDR3 sequence: CSALVGSTDTQYF. The CDR3 nucleotides are TGCAGTGCCCTCGTGGGGAGCACAGATACGCAGTATTTT.

This clonotype was observed a few times. The chain has TRBV19 and TRBJ1-6, with 9 positions matching TRBD1. J lost 9 bases, V lost 5 bases, and 8 bases had no gene match. CDR1 is LNHDA, CDR2 SQIVND, per germline (reference sequence). This CDR3 has 15 amino acids. As DNA, the CDR3 is TGTGCCAGTAGTCCGGGATACAGGGGGCGTTCACCCCTCCACTTT. Its translation: CASSPGYRGRSPLHF.

This clonotype was observed many times. This chain connects TRBV6-5 to TRBJ2-7, with D possibly being TRBD2 (6 bases). Germline V gene data show CDR1 as MNHEY and CDR2 as SVGAGI. This CDR3 contains 15 residues. The V end lost 7 bases, the J end lost 4 bases, and 20 bases lay between the germline ends. The chain's CDR3 is CASMPEGIGGYEQYF. The CDR3 DNA sequence: TGTGCCAGCATGCCAGAGGGGATCGGGGGTTACGAGCAGTACTTC.

This clonotype has a count of ten or more. The genes are TRBV10-3 and TRBJ1-5; D call uncertain. V shed 0 bases and J shed 0 bases, with 9 bases lying between them. CDR1 is ENHRY, CDR2 SYGVKD, per germline. The CDR3 consists of 16 residues. The CDR3 reads CAISESGDYSNQPQHF. The CDR3 nucleotides are TGTGCCATCAGTGAGTCTGGAGACTATAGCAATCAGCCCCAGCATTTT.

This clonotype showed up many times. The CDR3 sequence: CASSLTGQAYGYTF. CDR3 nucleotide sequence: TGTGCCAGCAGTTTAACGGGACAGGCCTATGGCTACACCTTC. The chain links TRBV12-3 or TRBV12-4 to TRBJ1-2; the match to TRBD1 covers 8 bases. This CDR3 spans 14 amino acids. The V and J ends lost 2 bases and 4 bases, in that order; junction bases with no gene match: 3.

This clonotype was recorded many times. J is TRBJ2-1 and V is TRBV4-1, with 12 bases lining up with TRBD2. Germline values: CDR1 MGHRA, CDR2 YSYEKL. The length of the CDR3 is 19 residues. The V gene end was trimmed by 3 bases and the J gene end by 0 bases; junction bases not matched to a gene: 9. The chain's CDR3 is CASSQRRLAGGSSYNEQFF. CDR3 sequence (DNA): TGCGCCAGCAGCCAGCGTAGGCTAGCGGGGGGGAGCTCCTACAATGAGCAGTTCTTC.

The table lists this clonotype with many counts. V usage is TRBV6-1 and J usage is TRBJ2-2; perhaps TRBD1 as D (5 bases). V gave up 3 bases and J gave up 1 base, with 9 bases separating them. Germline V CDR1 and CDR2: MNHNS, SASEGT. The CDR3 length is 15 residues. CDR3 sequence (DNA): TGTGCCAGCAGTGAGTCAGGGTGGAACACCGGGGAGCTGTTTTTT. The encoded protein is CASSESGWNTGELFF.

The table lists this clonotype with many counts. The J gene is TRBJ1-5, the V gene TRBV24-1; D perhaps matches TRBD1 (6 bases). This CDR3 region has 14 residues. V was shortened by 9 bases and J by 2 bases, with 13 bases between the two germline ends. Looked up from germline, CDR1 is KGHDR and CDR2 is SFDVKD. CDR3 amino acids: CATAEGGGNQPQHF. For the CDR3, the DNA is TGTGCCACCGCGGAGGGGGGCGGCAATCAGCCCCAGCATTTT.

This clonotype was detected ten times or more. The genes are TRBV27 and TRBJ1-6; D is unresolved. V lost 5 bases, J lost 6 bases, and 8 bases lay in between. In germline, CDR1 is MNHEY, CDR2 SMNVEV (reference sequence). The CDR3 runs 13 residues. CDR3: CASSPSRNSPLHF. CDR3 nucleotides: TGTGCCAGCAGTCCTTCTCGTAATTCACCCCTCCACTTT.

This clonotype was counted ten times or more. The chain is built from TRBV5-1 and TRBJ2-2; TRBD2 agrees at 7 bases. Germline assignment: CDR1 SGHRS and CDR2 YFSETQ. V lost 4 bases to trimming and J lost 5 bases; unmatched junction nucleotides: 11. The CDR3 is 16 amino acids. The CDR3 spells CASSIGRESGTGELFF. The CDR3 coding sequence is TGCGCCAGCAGCATTGGGAGGGAGTCGGGGACCGGGGAGCTGTTTTTT.

This clonotype was found once. This chain uses TRBV5-1 with TRBJ2-5, with 11 bases matching TRBD2. The V gene's germline CDR1 is SGHRS and CDR2 YFSETQ. CDR3 length equals 15 residues. The ends lost 5 bases at V and 4 bases at J; junction bases unmatched: 7. The CDR3 DNA reads TGCGCCAGCAGACAACTAGCGGGAGAGGGAGAGACCCAGTACTTC. This encodes CASRQLAGEGETQYF.

This clonotype was picked up a small number of times. The gene calls are TRBV7-2 and TRBJ2-5; 8 nucleotides align to TRBD2. Germline V gene lookup returns CDR1 SGHTA and CDR2 FQGNSA. This CDR3 is built from 16 residues. The junction had 11 bases not matched to a gene; V was cut back by 3 bases and J by 5 bases. In DNA, the CDR3 is TGTGCCAGCAGCTTTTACACCGGGGGGGCCCGGGAGACCCAGTACTTC. It is translated as CASSFYTGGARETQYF.

There are a few counts of this clonotype. V is TRBV7-8 and J is TRBJ1-1; unclear D gene. This CDR3 contains 14 residues. The V gene's germline CDR1 is SGHVS and CDR2 FQNEAQ. V was trimmed by 0 bases and J by 3 bases, leaving 8 bases between them. This chain's CDR3 is CASSLAAADTEAFF. The CDR3 DNA reads TGTGCCAGCAGCTTAGCGGCCGCCGACACTGAAGCTTTCTTT.

This clonotype was observed at least ten times. The genes are TRBV10-2 and TRBJ2-1, with 12 bases that match TRBD2. CDR3 length equals 15 residues. CDR1 is WSHSY, CDR2 SAAADI, per germline. The ends lost 5 bases at V and 8 bases at J; junction bases unmatched: 7. The DNA for the CDR3 is TGCGCCAGCAGTCGTCCGACTAGCGGGAGTTATGAGCAGTTCTTC. This translates into CASSRPTSGSYEQFF.

This clonotype has a count of ten or more. The CDR3 DNA follows: TGCGCCAGCAGCTTGGGGCATAACTATGGCTACACCTTC. It encodes CASSLGHNYGYTF. The chain combines TRBV5-1 with TRBJ1-2; D uncertain. CDR3 size: 13 residues. Germline V gives CDR1 SGHRS, CDR2 YFSETQ. The V end lost 0 bases, the J end lost 1 base, and 4 bases lay between the germline ends.

This clonotype appeared many times. The chain has TRBV5-1 and TRBJ1-5, with 9 bases that match TRBD1. J lost 4 bases, V lost 0 bases, and 2 bases had no gene match. Per the germline V gene, CDR1 is SGHRS and CDR2 is YFSETQ. The CDR3 has 15 residues. The CDR3 loop is CASSLAGQGNQPQHF. In DNA form, the CDR3 reads TGCGCCAGCAGCTTGGCGGGACAGGGTAATCAGCCCCAGCATTTT.

This clonotype was counted at least ten times. J is TRBJ1-5 and V is TRBV7-2, with TRBD1 as a possible D gene (6 bases). The germline gives CDR1 SGHTA, CDR2 FQGNSA. The length of the CDR3 is 15 residues. The V and J ends lost 3 bases and 4 bases respectively, with 13 bases between them. DNA of the CDR3: TGTGCCAGCAGCTTCCGACCGGGGGCTAATCAGCCCCAGCATTTT. It yields the protein CASSFRPGANQPQHF.

This clonotype is medium-sized in the sample. The chain joins TRBV20-1 to TRBJ2-7, with 8 bases that match TRBD1. There are 17 residues in the CDR3. After removal of 0 bases from V and 0 bases from J, the junction contained 10 bases not matched to a gene. The germline V gene encodes CDR1 DFQATT and CDR2 SNEGSKA (reference sequence). The CDR3 sequence is CSARDLLGTGSSYEQYF. The CDR3 nucleotides read TGCAGTGCTAGAGATCTGCTCGGGACAGGCAGCTCCTACGAGCAGTACTTC.

In regard to this clonotype: The DNA is left out, because the CDR3 cannot be placed on it with certainty; the CDR3 is given as TCRdb lists it. The chain employs TRBV7-2 and TRBJ1-5; the D call in the table, TRBD1, was not verified against the DNA. The CDR3 has 21 residues if both end residues are counted. Per the germline V gene, CDR1 is SGHTA and CDR2 is FQGNSA. CDR3 region: CASSFYICSARNGADDQPQHF.

This clonotype ranks as medium-sized. The genes are TRBV12-3 or TRBV12-4 and TRBJ2-2, with no clear D. V lost 1 base and J lost 7, with 7 bases in between. The length of the CDR3 is 13 residues. The CDR3 DNA reads as TGTGCCAGCAGTTTAGGGCTCGGCGGGGAGCTGTTTTTT. Its protein is CASSLGLGGELFF.

This clonotype was recorded at least ten times. V is TRBV6-5 and J is TRBJ1-4; no definite D call. Germline V gene data show CDR1 as MNHEY and CDR2 as SVGAGI. Trimming took 8 bases from V and 0 from J, leaving 7 bases between them. There are 13 residues in the CDR3. In DNA form, the CDR3 reads TGTGCCAGCGGCGGTGCAACTAATGAAAAACTGTTTTTT. It specifies CASGGATNEKLFF.

This clonotype was counted only a few times. The V and J genes are TRBV12-5 and TRBJ2-7; TRBD1 agrees at 7 bases. In germline, CDR1 is LGHNT, CDR2 FRNRAP. The ends lost 5 bases at V and 2 bases at J; junction bases unmatched: 6. The CDR3 totals 14 residues. The CDR3 coding sequence is TGTGCTAGTGGTCTCGGACAGGCGACCTACGAGCAGTACTTC. Protein product: CASGLGQATYEQYF.